The following is a T cell receptor beta chain sequence with its context. Its antigen remains unidentified. The data were taken from a study of T cell repertoires in cytomegalovirus infection. TCRdb redid the calling of the reads with MiXCR, one entry per CDR3 protein. This table has about 500,000 distinct CDR3 sequences, about 33% appearing once. CDR1 MDHEN and CDR2 SYDVKM come from the germline V gene. Trimming removed 1 base from V and 3 bases from J, with 10 bases in between. There are 14 residues in the CDR3. The chain recombines TRBV28 with TRBJ2-7; either TRBD1 or TRBD2 may supply D (5 bases each). The receptor was isolated from a human donor in good health (CMV status not recorded). Some clones in this sample may be carry-over from other donors' samples. Sequenced material: cultured PBMCs, taken from culture after CMV antigen stimulation. CDR3: CASSLLGVSYEQYF. In DNA, the CDR3 is TGTGCCAGCAGTTTATTGGGGGTAAGCTACGAGCAGTACTTC.